Shown below are 27 T cell receptor beta chains from a single sample sequenced in a study of STAT5B mutations in CD4+ large granular lymphocyte leukemia. Using immunoSEQ multiplex PCR, the repertoire was profiled, and TCRdb retains in-frame clones only, with some absent. The table includes around 34,000 clones, around four fifths detected once. The sample was CD4+ T cells from blood buffy coats. These receptors were taken from a human donor in good health.

The chain recombines TRBV5-1 with TRBJ2-7; TRBD2 agrees at 7 bases. Unmatched junction bases numbered 15, after V lost 3 bases and J lost 6 bases. From germline, CDR1 is SGHRS and CDR2 YFSETQ. The CDR3 runs 16 residues. CDR3 protein: CASSSRGGRPDGEQYF. CDR3 coding DNA: TGCGCCAGCAGCTCACGAGGCGGGAGACCCGACGGCGAGCAGTACTTC.

The CDR3 reads CASRLRSNQPQHF. The CDR3 DNA follows: TGTGCCAGCAGATTGAGGAGCAATCAGCCCCAGCATTTT. V is TRBV27 and J is TRBJ1-5; D not certain. Germline loops: CDR1 MNHEY, CDR2 SMNVEV (reference sequence). Trimming left V 6 bases short and J 1 base short, with 7 bases between. The length of the CDR3 is 13 residues.

The chain joins TRBV18 to TRBJ1-1; D not certain. From germline, CDR1 is KGHSH and CDR2 LQKENI. Trimming pared 3 bases from V and 7 bases from J, leaving 12 bases between. The CDR3 contains 13 residues. The DNA for the CDR3 is TGTGCCAGCTCACCCCCCCAGAGGGTTGAAGCTTTCTTT. Its translation: CASSPPQRVEAFF.

The chain joins TRBV18 to TRBJ2-5; D is ambiguous. Germline lookup yields CDR1 KGHSH and CDR2 LQKENI. V lost 2 bases and J lost 0, with 10 bases in between. The CDR3 is 15 residues long. The CDR3 here is CASSPGTGYQETQYF. CDR3 sequence (DNA): TGTGCCAGCTCACCAGGAACCGGGTACCAAGAGACCCAGTACTTC.

This clone was picked up a small number of times. The rearrangement links TRBV10-2 to TRBJ1-5; D gene uncertain. V dropped 3 bases and J dropped 8 bases, with 11 bases sitting between them. The length of the CDR3 is 13 residues. Germline V gene sequence: CDR1 WSHSY, CDR2 SAAADI. The CDR3: CASSEIGLEPQHF. The CDR3 bases are TGCGCCAGCAGTGAAATTGGACTGGAGCCCCAGCATTTT.

This sequence joins TRBV5-1 and TRBJ1-6, with a possible D match to TRBD1 (5 bases). The V end lost 0 bases, the J end lost 2 bases, and 12 bases lay between the germline ends. This CDR3 region has 17 residues. CDR1 SGHRS and CDR2 YFSETQ come from the germline V gene. The CDR3 DNA sequence: TGCGCCAGCAGCTTGGCAGGGCAAGGCGCCTATAATTCACCCCTCCACTTT. Its translation: CASSLAGQGAYNSPLHF.

This clone occurred once. The chain uses TRBV18 and TRBJ2-7, with D perhaps given as TRBD1 or TRBD2 (5 bases each). CDR3 length: 14 amino acids. V lost 2 bases to trimming and J lost 0 bases, with 8 bases between them. Germline V gene lookup returns CDR1 KGHSH and CDR2 LQKENI. CDR3: CASSPGGPSYEQYF. CDR3 nucleotides: TGTGCCAGCTCACCAGGGGGACCCTCCTACGAGCAGTACTTC.

Only a few counts were recorded for this clone. The rearrangement joins TRBV27 to TRBJ1-2; 7 bases agree with TRBD1. The trim removed 6 bases at V and 5 bases at J, leaving 9 bases unmatched. The CDR3 has 14 residues. The germline V gene encodes CDR1 MNHEY and CDR2 SMNVEV (reference sequence). In DNA, the CDR3 is TGTGCCAGCAGGACTACGGGACAGCGTTATGGCTACACCTTC. It yields the protein CASRTTGQRYGYTF.

This chain connects TRBV11-2 to TRBJ1-3; perhaps TRBD1 as D (6 bases). CDR1 SGHAT and CDR2 FQNNGV come from the germline V gene. The CDR3 spans 16 residues. The V and J ends lost 5 bases and 2 bases respectively, with 16 bases between them. CDR3 in amino acids: CASSPGAVVAGNTIYF. Written as DNA, the CDR3 is TGTGCCAGCAGCCCGGGGGCAGTCGTCGCTGGAAACACCATATATTTT.

This clone appeared a single time. This sequence joins TRBV7-6 and TRBJ2-6; possibly TRBD1 or TRBD2 for D (5 bases each). The germline V gene has CDR1 SGHVS and CDR2 FNYEAQ. The CDR3 sequence is 15 residues long. Trimming took 3 bases from V and 1 from J, leaving 7 bases between them. The CDR3 DNA reads TGTGCCAGCAGCTTGTGGGGGTCTGGGGCCAACGTCCTGACTTTC. Amino acids: CASSLWGSGANVLTF.

J is TRBJ2-3 and V is TRBV19; D assignment may be TRBD1 or TRBD2 (5 bases each). The CDR3 is 17 amino acids. Germline CDR1 is LNHDA and CDR2 is SQIVND (reference sequence). Trimming left V 1 base short and J 3 bases short, with 17 bases between. The CDR3 here is CASSIVGVSGITDTQYF. The CDR3 DNA reads TGTGCCAGTAGTATAGTGGGAGTGTCAGGGATTACAGATACGCAGTATTTT.

This clone was found once. This sequence joins TRBV7-2 and TRBJ2-7, with D unresolved. V was clipped by 2 bases and J by 5 bases, with 10 bases between them. Germline V gene sequence: CDR1 SGHTA, CDR2 FQGNSA. The CDR3 sequence is 13 residues long. DNA for the CDR3: TGTGCCAGCAGCTTAATCAATTCCGACGAGCAGTACTTC. It specifies CASSLINSDEQYF.

This clone was counted between two and nine times. DNA of the CDR3: TGTGCCAGCAGCTTTGGTGAAGCTTTCTTT. Protein product: CASSFGEAFF. This chain uses TRBV7-9 with TRBJ1-1; D remains unclear. Germline V gene data show CDR1 as SEHNR and CDR2 as FQNEAQ (reference sequence). The V end lost 3 bases, the J end lost 7 bases, and 3 bases lay between the germline ends. The CDR3 runs 10 residues.

The V gene is TRBV7-9, the J gene TRBJ2-1; 12 bases are a match to TRBD2. The germline V gene has CDR1 SEHNR and CDR2 FQNEAQ (reference sequence). V lost 5 bases and J lost 2; bases outside the gene matches: 4. CDR3 size: 16 residues. CDR3 amino acids: CASSDRLAGAYNEQFF. In nucleotides, the CDR3 is TGTGCCAGCAGCGACCGACTAGCGGGGGCCTACAATGAGCAGTTCTTC.

The chain uses TRBV4-2 and TRBJ1-1; D possibly corresponds to TRBD1 (5 bases). This CDR3 spans 14 amino acids. Trimming removed 1 base from V and 3 bases from J, with 9 bases in between. Germline V gene lookup returns CDR1 LGHNA and CDR2 YNFKEQ. Here the CDR3 reads CASSQAWGDTEAFF. CDR3 nucleotides: TGTGCCAGCAGCCAAGCTTGGGGGGACACTGAAGCTTTCTTT.

This clone has just one count. This chain uses TRBV5-1 with TRBJ1-2; no definite D call. The CDR3 length is 16 residues. Per the germline V gene, CDR1 is SGHRS and CDR2 is YFSETQ. The V end was cut by 3 bases, the J end by 2 bases, with 17 bases between. The CDR3 DNA reads as TGCGCCAGCAGCTCCCGTTCCATGGCGGGCAACTATGGCTACACCTTC. This gives the protein CASSSRSMAGNYGYTF.

The J gene is TRBJ2-1, the V gene TRBV5-1, with 8 bases identical to TRBD1. The CDR3 runs to 15 residues. Germline CDR1 and CDR2: SGHRS and YFSETQ. The ends lost 6 bases at V and 7 bases at J; junction bases unmatched: 12. The DNA of the CDR3 is TGCGCCAGCATGGGACAGGCGGGTATAAGGAATGAGCAGTTCTTC. It encodes CASMGQAGIRNEQFF.

The gene calls are TRBV19 and TRBJ2-7, with a tentative D call TRBD1 (5 bases). The CDR3 contains 12 residues. Germline V gene lookup returns CDR1 LNHDA and CDR2 SQIVND (reference sequence). Trimming took off 3 bases at V and 5 bases at J, with 8 bases between the two ends. CDR3 coding DNA: TGTGCCAGTAGTATCTCAGGGCACGAGCAGTACTTC. Its protein product is CASSISGHEQYF.

The sample holds one count of this clone. V gene TRBV7-2 combines with J gene TRBJ2-7; no firm D call. The germline CDR1 and CDR2 sequences are SGHTA and FQGNSA. With 2 bases removed from V and 3 bases from J, the gap between germline ends came to 23 bases. This CDR3 comprises 18 residues. This CDR3 is CASSLNSAKTPLNYEQYF. In DNA, the CDR3 is TGTGCCAGCAGCTTAAACAGCGCCAAAACCCCGTTAAACTACGAGCAGTACTTC.

The chain couples TRBV28 to TRBJ1-4; 9 bases fit TRBD1. Unmatched junction bases numbered 8, after V lost 4 bases and J lost 8 bases. Germline CDR1 MDHEN, CDR2 SYDVKM. The CDR3 totals 15 residues. CDR3 sequence: CASSSAGTGFEKLFF. CDR3 in DNA: TGTGCCAGCAGTTCCGCCGGGACAGGGTTCGAAAAACTGTTTTTT.

The chain couples TRBV28 to TRBJ1-2; D may be TRBD1 (6 bases). Trimming stripped 4 bases from V and 4 bases from J, with 13 bases between. The CDR3 contains 14 residues. Germline values: CDR1 MDHEN, CDR2 SYDVKM. DNA of the CDR3: TGTGCCAGCAGTTCACCTCCAGGGGCCTATGGCTACACCTTC. This gives the protein CASSSPPGAYGYTF.

This clone was seen a few times. J is TRBJ1-2 and V is TRBV6-1; D is uncertain. From germline, CDR1 is MNHNS and CDR2 SASEGT. Deletions cut 8 bases from V and 4 bases from J, with 14 bases between. CDR3 length equals 13 residues. The CDR3 is CASVAEPVYGYTF. CDR3 nucleotide sequence: TGTGCCAGCGTGGCGGAGCCGGTCTATGGCTACACCTTC.

This clone turned up a few times. The chain links TRBV7-6 to TRBJ2-5; D not resolved. Trimming cost V 5 bases and J 5 bases, with 6 bases left between them. The CDR3 totals 11 residues. Germline values: CDR1 SGHVS, CDR2 FNYEAQ. CDR3 amino acids: CASSLSETQYF. CDR3 bases: TGTGCCAGCAGCCTAAGCGAGACCCAGTACTTC. Full variable domain (rest looked up from reference TRBV7-6 and TRBJ2-5): GAGVSQSPRYKVTKRGQDVALRCDPISGHVSLYWYRQALGQGPEFLTYFNYEAQQDKSGLPNDRFSAERPEGSISTLTIQRTEQRDSAMYRCASSLSETQYFGPGTRLLVL.

The V and J genes are TRBV11-2 and TRBJ1-1, with 12 bases identical to TRBD1. This CDR3 spans 14 amino acids. Trimming removed 4 bases from V and 9 bases from J; junction bases left unmatched: 6. Germline values: CDR1 SGHAT, CDR2 FQNNGV. CDR3 in DNA: TGTGCCAGCAGCTCGGGACAGGGGGCGCTGAAAGCTTTCTTT. This sequence encodes CASSSGQGALKAFF.

This clone was recorded a few times. This sequence joins TRBV19 and TRBJ2-4; D may match TRBD1 or TRBD2 (5 bases each). V lost 7 bases and J lost 9, with 19 bases in between. The CDR3 has 14 residues. Per the germline V gene, CDR1 is LNHDA and CDR2 is SQIVND (reference sequence). CDR3 residues: CASTRGAGRGIQYF. The CDR3 DNA sequence: TGTGCCAGTACCAGAGGGGCAGGAAGGGGCATTCAGTACTTC.

The rearrangement uses TRBV27 and TRBJ2-1, with D possibly TRBD1 on 6 matching bases. Trimming removed 6 bases at V and 0 bases at J, with 15 bases between. This CDR3 is 16 amino acids long. CDR1 is MNHEY and CDR2 is SMNVEV in the germline V gene (reference sequence). The CDR3 DNA follows: TGTGCCAGCAGGCGGACAGCGTCCGACTCCTACAATGAGCAGTTCTTC. Translated: CASRRTASDSYNEQFF.

The chain recombines TRBV5-1 with TRBJ2-1, with TRBD2 as a possible D gene (6 bases). Germline CDR1 is SGHRS and CDR2 is YFSETQ. CDR3 length: 14 residues. The V end was cut by 1 base, the J end by 2 bases, with 7 bases between. The CDR3 protein is CASSLTGAYNEQFF. The CDR3 DNA follows: TGCGCCAGCAGCTTGACGGGGGCCTACAATGAGCAGTTCTTC.